Sequencing of this T cell receptor (beta chain) was carried out in a study of Ad26.COV2.S vaccination and SARS-CoV-2 variants listed by TCRdb under 2021. For context, the study as a whole: Vaccine-arm donors were drawn from COV1001, a multicentre, randomized, double-blind, placebo-controlled phase I-IIa trial of Ad26.COV2.S in healthy adults. Ad26.COV2.S was administered intramuscularly at a dose of 5x10^10 or 1x10^11 viral particles, either as one shot or as two shots given 56 days apart. TCRbeta repertoire sequencing served as the tool for gauging how specific and how broad the SARS-CoV-2-reactive T cell receptors were following Ad26.COV2.S vaccination. A total of approximately 32 samples were included in the TCR-sequenced set, comprising some 20 Ad26.COV2.S vaccine recipients, 5 placebo recipients and 8 SARS-CoV-2 convalescent individuals. Blinding of investigators to trial group allocation was maintained during experiments and outcome assessment. Trial participants were randomized into five groups of five, in which low-dose or high-dose Ad26.COV2.S was given once or twice, or placebo was given on both occasions. Results the study describes overall, beyond this receptor: The authors noted that the TCR breadth and depth analyses may have underestimated total T cell responses. Vaccine and placebo recipients had similar non-spike TCR breadth, a finding consistent with the vaccine containing only spike. After vaccination, substantial breadth of spike-specific CD8+ and CD4+ T cell responses was reported. Ad26.COV2.S recipients had higher spike-specific TCR breadth than placebo recipients (P = 0.0014). The study was not powered to compare responses between vaccine doses or regimens.

This clone has just a few counts. Its antigen has not been determined. No base quality information exists; no much larger clone differs at one position. TCRbeta CDR3 regions were sequenced with the immunoSEQ Assay. After extraction, genomic DNA underwent amplification by bias-controlled multiplex PCR, followed by high-throughput sequencing. In the paper's pipeline: Collapsing and filtering of sequences were performed to quantify the absolute abundance of each unique TCRbeta CDR3 region. T cell fraction was estimated by normalizing TCRbeta template counts to usable DNA, which was measured by amplifying reference genes present in all nucleated cells. Repertoire TCRs were annotated as SARS-CoV-2-specific when V gene, CDR3 amino acid sequence and J gene were exactly matched to a known reactive TCR set. The reference SARS-CoV-2 TCR set was obtained from MIRA and was filtered for enrichment in COVID-19-positive ImmuneCODE repertoires, whereby public or cross-reactive TCRs were removed. Drawing on the MIRA antigens, annotated TCRs were analysed further at the level of specific ORF or position within ORF. Breadth was defined as the number of annotated unique rearrangements divided by the total number of unique productive rearrangements, and depth was defined as the summed frequency of the annotated unique rearrangements. Two-sided Wilcoxon rank-sum tests were applied when comparing TCR breadth between groups. TCRdb's version of the immuneACCESS table is confined to in-frame rearrangements and falls short of the full clone set. An unresolved V gene accounts for under half of the shortfall where checked; the remainder is of unknown origin. V, J and clone size are those of that table, while D and trimming were read from the DNA. This sample has roughly 350,000 clones in its table, and approximately 86% of those were observed once. The ten largest account for around 11% of the sample.

There are 13 amino acids in the CDR3, from cysteine to phenylalanine inclusive. The only DNA kept is the CDR3, 39 bases in frame from the first base. Trimming costs V 4 bases and J 6 bases, and their ends lie 12 bases apart. The germline V gene supplies CDR1 SGHTA and CDR2 FQGTGA. Explained via the paper, the treatment or condition label denotes: some 19 received Ad26.COV2.S at low or high dose, single or two shots; 5 received placebo; per-sample allocation not given. For vaccine and placebo recipients, the sequenced repertoires came from samples collected on day 63 after the first injection. Cohort 1b enrolled 25 or so adults aged 18-55 years at a single site in Boston, USA, between 29 July and 7 August 2020. As a vaccine, Ad26.COV2.S was a replication-incompetent adenovirus type 26 vector that expressed a prefusion-stabilized SARS-CoV-2 spike protein derived from the original Wuhan strain.

Sequencing used peripheral blood, obtained in a trial of Ad26.COV2.S vaccine versus placebo. The V and J genes are TRBV7-3 and TRBJ1-2, with the D gene not confidently named. This clonotype was obtained from a person between 18 and 65 years old who received the Ad26.COV2.S COVID-19 vaccine or a placebo. In nucleotide form, the sequence is TGTGCCAGCAGCTCCCCAGGAGGGAATGGCTACACCTTC. Translated, this is CASSSPGGNGYTF.